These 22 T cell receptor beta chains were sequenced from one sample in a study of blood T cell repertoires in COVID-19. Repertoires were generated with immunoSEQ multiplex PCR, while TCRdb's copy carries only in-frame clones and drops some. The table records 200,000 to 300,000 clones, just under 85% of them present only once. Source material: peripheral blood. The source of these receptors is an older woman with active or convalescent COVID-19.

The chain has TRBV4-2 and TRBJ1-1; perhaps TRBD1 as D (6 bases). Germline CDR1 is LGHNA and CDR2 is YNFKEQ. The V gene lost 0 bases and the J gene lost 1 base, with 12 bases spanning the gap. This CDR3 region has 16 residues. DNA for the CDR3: TGTGCCAGCAGCCAAGAAACAGGGACAAAGAACACTGAAGCTTTCTTT. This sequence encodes CASSQETGTKNTEAFF.

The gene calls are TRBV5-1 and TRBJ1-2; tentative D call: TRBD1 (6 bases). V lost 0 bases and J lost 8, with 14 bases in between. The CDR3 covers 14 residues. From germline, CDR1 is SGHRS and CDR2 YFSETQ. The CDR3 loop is CASSLEQGLGGYTF. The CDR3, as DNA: TGCGCCAGCAGCTTGGAACAGGGTCTGGGCGGCTACACCTTC.

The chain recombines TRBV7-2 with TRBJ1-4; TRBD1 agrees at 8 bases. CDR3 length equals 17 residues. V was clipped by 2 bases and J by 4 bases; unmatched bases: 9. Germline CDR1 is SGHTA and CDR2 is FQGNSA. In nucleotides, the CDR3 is TGTGCCAGCAGCTTACTTGGGGGGACAGGTTTTAATGAAAAACTGTTTTTT. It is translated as CASSLLGGTGFNEKLFF.

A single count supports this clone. This CDR3 reads CASRDRGNEQFF. DNA of the CDR3: TGTGCCAGCAGGGACAGGGGGAATGAGCAGTTCTTC. The chain is built from TRBV6-5 and TRBJ2-1, with 10 bases aligning to TRBD1. Trimming removed 6 bases from V and 7 bases from J; junction bases left unmatched: 0. Germline V lookup: CDR1 MNHEY, CDR2 SVGAGI. The CDR3 runs 12 residues.

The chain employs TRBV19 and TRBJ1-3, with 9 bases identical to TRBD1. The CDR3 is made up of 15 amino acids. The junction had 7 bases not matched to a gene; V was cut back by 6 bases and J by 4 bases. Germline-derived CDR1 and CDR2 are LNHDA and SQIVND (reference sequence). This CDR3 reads CASRPGQGGGNTIYF. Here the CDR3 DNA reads TGTGCCAGTAGACCGGGACAGGGCGGCGGAAACACCATATATTTT.

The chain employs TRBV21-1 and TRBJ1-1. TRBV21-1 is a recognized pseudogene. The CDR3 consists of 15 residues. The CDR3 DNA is TGTGCCAGCAGCGCCCGAGGCAGAACGACTACTGAAGCTTTCTTT. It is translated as CASSARGRTTTEAFF.

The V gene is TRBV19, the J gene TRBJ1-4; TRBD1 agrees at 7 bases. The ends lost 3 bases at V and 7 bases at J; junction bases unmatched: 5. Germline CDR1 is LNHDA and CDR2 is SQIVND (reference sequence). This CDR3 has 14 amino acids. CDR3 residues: CASSITTGREKLFF. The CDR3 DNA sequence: TGTGCCAGTAGTATTACGACAGGGCGTGAAAAACTGTTTTTT.

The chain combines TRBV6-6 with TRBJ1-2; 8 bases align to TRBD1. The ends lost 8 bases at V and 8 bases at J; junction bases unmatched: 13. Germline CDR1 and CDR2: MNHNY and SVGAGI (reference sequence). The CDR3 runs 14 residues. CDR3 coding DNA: TGTGCCAGCGACGAAGGCCAGGGGGCGACGGGCTACACCTTC. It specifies CASDEGQGATGYTF.

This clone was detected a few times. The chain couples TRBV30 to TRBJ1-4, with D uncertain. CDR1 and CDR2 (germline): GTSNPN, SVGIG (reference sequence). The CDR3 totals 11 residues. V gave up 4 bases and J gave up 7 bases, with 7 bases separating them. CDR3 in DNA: TGTGCCTGGACCAGAGGTGAAAAACTGTTTTTT. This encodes CAWTRGEKLFF.

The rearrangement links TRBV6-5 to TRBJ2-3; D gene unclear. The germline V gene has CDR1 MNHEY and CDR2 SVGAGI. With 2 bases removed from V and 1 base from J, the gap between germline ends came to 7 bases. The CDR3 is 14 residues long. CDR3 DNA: TGTGCCAGCAGTTACGAGTCGGGCACAGATACGCAGTATTTT. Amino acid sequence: CASSYESGTDTQYF.

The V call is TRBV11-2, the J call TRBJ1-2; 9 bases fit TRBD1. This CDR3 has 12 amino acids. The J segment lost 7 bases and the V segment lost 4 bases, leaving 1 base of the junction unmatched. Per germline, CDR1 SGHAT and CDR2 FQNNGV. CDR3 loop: CASSYRGPGYTF. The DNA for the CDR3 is TGTGCCAGCAGCTACAGGGGGCCTGGCTACACCTTC.

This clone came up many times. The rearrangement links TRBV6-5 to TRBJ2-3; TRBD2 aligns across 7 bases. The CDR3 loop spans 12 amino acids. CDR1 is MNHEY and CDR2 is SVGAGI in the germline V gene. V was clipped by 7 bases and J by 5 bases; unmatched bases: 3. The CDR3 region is CASTREVDTQYF. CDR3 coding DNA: TGTGCCAGCACTCGGGAGGTAGATACGCAGTATTTT.

In DNA, the CDR3 is TGTGCCAGCAGACGAGGGAATGAAAAACTGTTTTTT. It codes for CASRRGNEKLFF. This rearrangement joins TRBV6-5 to TRBJ1-4; D not certain. Trimming cost V 6 bases and J 5 bases, with 7 bases left between them. The CDR3 contains 12 residues. Germline V gene lookup returns CDR1 MNHEY and CDR2 SVGAGI.

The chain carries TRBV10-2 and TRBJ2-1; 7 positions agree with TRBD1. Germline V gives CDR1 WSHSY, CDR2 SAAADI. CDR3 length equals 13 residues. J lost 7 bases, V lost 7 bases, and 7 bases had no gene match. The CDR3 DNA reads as TGCGCCAGCAACAGGCAGGGGGTGAATGAGCAGTTCTTC. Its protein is CASNRQGVNEQFF.

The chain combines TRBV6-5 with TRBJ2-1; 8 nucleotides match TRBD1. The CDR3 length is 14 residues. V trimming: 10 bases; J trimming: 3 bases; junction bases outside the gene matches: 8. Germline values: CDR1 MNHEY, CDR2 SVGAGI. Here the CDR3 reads CATGTGGGYNEQFF. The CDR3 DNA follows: TGTGCCACTGGAACAGGGGGTGGCTACAATGAGCAGTTCTTC.

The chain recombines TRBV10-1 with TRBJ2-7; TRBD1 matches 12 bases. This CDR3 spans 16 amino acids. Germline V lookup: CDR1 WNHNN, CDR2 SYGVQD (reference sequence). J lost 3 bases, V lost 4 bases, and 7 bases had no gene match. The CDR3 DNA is TGCGCCAGCAGTGGCCGGGACAGGGGGCTTCGCTACGAGCAGTACGTC. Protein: CASSGRDRGLRYEQYV.

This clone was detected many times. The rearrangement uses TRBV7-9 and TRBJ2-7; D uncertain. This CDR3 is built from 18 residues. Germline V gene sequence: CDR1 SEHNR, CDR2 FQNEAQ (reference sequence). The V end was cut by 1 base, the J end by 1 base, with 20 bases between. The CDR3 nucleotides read TGTGCCAGCAGCTTAGTTAGGCCGTCTCGGCGGAGTTCCTACGAGCAGTACTTC. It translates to CASSLVRPSRRSSYEQYF. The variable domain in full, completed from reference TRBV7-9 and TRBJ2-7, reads DTGVSQNPRHKITKRGQNVTFRCDPISEHNRLYWYRQTLGQGPEFLTYFQNEAQLEKSRLLSDRFSAERPKGSFSTLEIQRTEQGDSAMYLCASSLVRPSRRSSYEQYFGPGTRLTVT.

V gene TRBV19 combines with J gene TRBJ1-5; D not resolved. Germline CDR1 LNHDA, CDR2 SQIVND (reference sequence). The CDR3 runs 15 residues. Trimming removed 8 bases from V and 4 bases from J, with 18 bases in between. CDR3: CASGNDWEGNQPQHF. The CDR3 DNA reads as TGTGCCAGTGGAAATGACTGGGAGGGTAATCAGCCCCAGCATTTT.

The CDR3 DNA sequence: TGTGCCAGCAGTGAATCGTCCTACAATGAGCAGTTCTTC. Translating gives CASSESSYNEQFF. The J gene is TRBJ2-1, the V gene TRBV6-1; no firm D call. The CDR3 length is 13 residues. The germline gives CDR1 MNHNS, CDR2 SASEGT. V was cut by 2 bases and J by 1 base, with 3 bases left in between.

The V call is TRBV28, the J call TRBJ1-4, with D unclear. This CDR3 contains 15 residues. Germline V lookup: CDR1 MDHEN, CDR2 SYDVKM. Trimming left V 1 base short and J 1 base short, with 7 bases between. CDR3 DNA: TGTGCCAGCAGTTTATTAAGAGAAACTAATGAAAAACTGTTTTTT. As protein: CASSLLRETNEKLFF.

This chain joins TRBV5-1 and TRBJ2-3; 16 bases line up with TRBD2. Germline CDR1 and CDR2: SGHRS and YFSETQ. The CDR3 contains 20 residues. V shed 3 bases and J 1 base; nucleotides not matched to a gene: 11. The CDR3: CASSSSPGLAGGVGTDTQYF. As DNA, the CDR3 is TGCGCCAGCAGCTCATCTCCGGGACTAGCGGGAGGGGTCGGCACAGATACGCAGTATTTT.

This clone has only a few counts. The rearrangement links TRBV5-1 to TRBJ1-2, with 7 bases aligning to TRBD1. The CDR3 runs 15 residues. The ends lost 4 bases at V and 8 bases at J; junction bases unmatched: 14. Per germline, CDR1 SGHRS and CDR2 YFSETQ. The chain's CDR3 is CASSPDPGTAGGYTF. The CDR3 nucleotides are TGCGCCAGCAGCCCCGACCCCGGGACAGCTGGGGGCTACACCTTC.